One TCR beta chain is described in this entry. It has no known antigen specificity. Base qualities were left out, and no much larger clone turns up one base away. The CDR3 regions of human TCRbeta chains were analyzed by immunosequencing. The authors processed their data as follows. Repertoire TCRs were matched against a reference library of SARS-CoV-2-specific TCRs generated with the MIRA antigen-specificity platform. Breadth was defined as the fraction of unique TCRs that were SARS-CoV-2-associated. Depth was defined as the fraction of total T cells that were SARS-CoV-2-associated. Using the MIRA data, each spike-specific TCR was mapped to the spike region that the TCR reacts to and placed in a CD4 or CD8 class. Log10-transformed breadth and depth values were compared by one-way ANOVA with Sidak's multiple comparisons tests. TCRdb mirrors the immuneACCESS table, restricted to in-frame sequences. Some clones are absent from its copies; in checked studies, under half trace to an unresolved V gene, and the reason for the others is unknown. V, J and clone size were drawn from that table, and D and trimming were deduced from the DNA. The sample yields roughly 85,000 clones; less than 95% were counted once. Of the sample, over 3% is held by the ten largest clones.

The intended sense of this specimen's time point label: about 28 days (+/-7) after the second vaccine dose. AZD1222 recipients given second doses at about 4 weeks or at about 12 weeks were pooled, since spike-specific TCR depth and breadth were not found to differ between the two schedules. Vaccinee samples came from UK trials COV001 and COV002, including a single-blind randomized controlled phase 2/3 trial of AZD1222 (ChAdOx1 nCoV-19) in healthy adults. Trial participant PBMC samples were collected at day 0 and day 28 after the second dose for TCRbeta chain sequencing. The data stem from a study of T cell responses to AZD1222 COVID-19 vaccine (dated by TCRdb to the early 2020s). Some background on the complete study: A total of over 230 trial participants underwent TCR sequencing, of whom 200 to 220 had received two doses of AZD1222 and roughly 26 had received two doses of the MenACWY control vaccine. Trial participants were enrolled by age into subgroups of 18-55, 56-69 and 70-plus years, and about 150, 27 and 61 TCR-sequenced participants, respectively, were included in these subgroups. Findings and caveats that apply to the study as a whole: After two AZD1222 doses, both the breadth and the depth of spike-specific TCRs were significantly higher than at day 0 and than in MenACWY recipients. Reportedly, close to half of the unique spike-specific TCRs recognized epitopes lying outside the regions that are mutated in the B.1.351 and B.1.1.7 variants. Participants were mostly white British, with more females than males. The authors suggested clonal diversity may have been underestimated. Only five to seven AZD1222 recipients were SARS-CoV-2 seropositive at baseline, limiting conclusions about previously exposed vaccinees. No day 14 peak-response samples were available, so repertoires were characterized only after the peak T cell response. The 56-69-year group was small, and its depth increase did not reach significance, likely because of low power. The vaccine-associated CD4 TCRs covered the entire spike protein, and the dominant responses fell in regions 160-218 and 743-854.

Trimming costs V 2 bases and J 1 base, and their ends lie 14 bases apart. CDR1 is given as MNHEY and CDR2 as SVGAGI, both from the germline V gene. Including cysteine and phenylalanine, the CDR3 has 16 amino acids. Only CDR3 DNA remains: 48 bases, in frame from the first base. This chain joins TRBV6-5 to TRBJ1-1; perhaps TRBD1 is the D gene, with 5 bases matching. This TCR derives from an adult who received the AZD1222 COVID-19 vaccine. The sample consisted of peripheral blood, taken 28 days after the second AZD1222 dose. The nucleotides are TGTGCCAGCAGTTACGATCCGGGACGCTGGAACACTGAAGCTTTCTTT. The translation is CASSYDPGRWNTEAFF.